The clone carrying this TCR beta chain was seen once. V lost 5 bases and J lost 7; bases outside the gene matches: 7. The CDR3 spans 16 residues. Germline values: CDR1 MDHEN, CDR2 SYDVKM. This sample was taken from a study of OX40 agonist ivuxolimab in advanced cancers. Study summary: Dose-escalation cases comprised hepatocellular carcinoma, melanoma, renal cell or head and neck cancer. Three partial responders included one hepatocellular carcinoma patient and two cutaneous melanoma patients.

Some clones are missing from TCRdb's copy, which holds only in-frame ones; the method was immunoSEQ multiplex PCR. The top ten hold about 2.7% of the sample, which has tens of thousands of clones, about nine tenths seen once. This clonotype was sampled from an adult with an advanced solid tumor such as melanoma, head and neck, liver or kidney cancer. Source: CD4+ or CD8+ T cells sorted from blood, taken in a trial of the OX40 agonist ivuxolimab. The rearrangement links TRBV28 to TRBJ1-6, with 11 bases matching TRBD1. The CDR3 nucleotides read TGTGCCAGCAGTATCGGGACAGGGGGGAGGAATTCACCCCTCCACTTT. This codes for CASSIGTGGRNSPLHF.